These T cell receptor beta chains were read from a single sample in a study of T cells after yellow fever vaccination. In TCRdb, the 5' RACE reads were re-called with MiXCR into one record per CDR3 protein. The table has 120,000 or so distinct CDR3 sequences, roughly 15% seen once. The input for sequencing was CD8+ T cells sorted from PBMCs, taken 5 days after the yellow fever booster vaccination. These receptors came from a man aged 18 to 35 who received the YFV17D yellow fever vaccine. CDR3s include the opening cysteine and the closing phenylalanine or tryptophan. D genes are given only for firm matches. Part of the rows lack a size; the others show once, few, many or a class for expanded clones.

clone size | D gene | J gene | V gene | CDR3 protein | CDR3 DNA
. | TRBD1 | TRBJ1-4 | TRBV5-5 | CASSRQGAFNEKLFF | TGTGCCAGCAGTCGCCAGGGGGCTTTTAATGAAAAACTGTTTTTT
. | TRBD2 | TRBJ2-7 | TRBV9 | CASRAGGGRRYEQYF | TGTGCCAGCAGAGCCGGGGGGGGGCGAAGATACGAGCAGTACTTC
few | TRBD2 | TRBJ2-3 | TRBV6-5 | CASSYGTSGTDTQYF | TGTGCCAGCAGTTACGGGACTAGCGGCACAGATACGCAGTATTTT
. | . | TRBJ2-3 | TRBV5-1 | CASSSPGNDDTQYF | TGCGCCAGCAGCTCACCAGGGAACGATGATACGCAGTATTTT
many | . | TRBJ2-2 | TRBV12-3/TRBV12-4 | CASRPWWDTGELFF | TGTGCCAGCAGGCCATGGTGGGACACCGGGGAGCTGTTTTTT
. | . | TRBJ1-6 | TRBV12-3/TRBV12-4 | CASSLDWDGGNSPLHF | TGTGCCAGCAGTTTAGACTGGGATGGCGGGAATTCACCCCTCCACTTT
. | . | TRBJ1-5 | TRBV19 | CASSIRGESQPQHF | TGTGCCAGTAGTATTCGGGGGGAGAGTCAGCCCCAGCATTTT
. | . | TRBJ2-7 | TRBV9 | CASSVEEAPSSYEQYF | TGTGCCAGCAGCGTAGAGGAGGCGCCCTCTTCCTACGAGCAGTACTTC
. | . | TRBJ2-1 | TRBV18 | CASSPPTSTEQFF | TGTGCCAGCTCACCACCGACTAGTACTGAGCAGTTCTTC
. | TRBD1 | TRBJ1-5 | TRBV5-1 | CASSLPRGPGTEPQHF | TGCGCCAGCAGTTTGCCCAGGGGGCCTGGTACGGAGCCCCAGCATTTT
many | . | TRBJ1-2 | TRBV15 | CATSRVYRSVYTF | TGTGCCACCAGCAGAGTTTACCGGTCGGTCTACACCTTC
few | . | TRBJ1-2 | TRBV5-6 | CASSVVSNYGYTF | TGTGCCAGCAGCGTAGTGTCTAACTATGGCTACACCTTC
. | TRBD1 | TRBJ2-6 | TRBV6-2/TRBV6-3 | CASSDTPGQASGANVLTF | TGTGCCAGCAGCGACACCCCGGGACAGGCATCTGGGGCCAACGTCCTGACTTTC
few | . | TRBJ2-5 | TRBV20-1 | CSAPRGGETQYF | TGCAGTGCTCCTAGGGGGGGAGAGACCCAGTACTTC
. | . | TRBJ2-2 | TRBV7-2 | CASSLGSKGVTGELFF | TGTGCCAGCAGCTTAGGGTCGAAAGGGGTGACCGGGGAGCTGTTTTTT
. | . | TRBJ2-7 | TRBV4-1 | CASSQEPSSSYEQYF | TGCGCCAGCAGCCAAGAGCCCAGCAGCTCCTACGAGCAGTACTTC
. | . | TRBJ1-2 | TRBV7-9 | CASSLSGTVNYGYTF | TGTGCCAGCAGCTTATCTGGGACCGTAAACTATGGCTACACCTTC
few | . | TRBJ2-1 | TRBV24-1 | CATGGAGNEQFF | TGTGCCACCGGAGGGGCTGGGAATGAGCAGTTCTTC
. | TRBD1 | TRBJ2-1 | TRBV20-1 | CSARDLGQGDNEQFF | TGCAGTGCTAGAGATCTGGGACAGGGCGACAATGAGCAGTTCTTC
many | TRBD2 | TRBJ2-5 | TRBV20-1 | CSARDLASGEETQYF | TGCAGTGCTAGAGATCTGGCTAGCGGGGAAGAGACCCAGTACTTC
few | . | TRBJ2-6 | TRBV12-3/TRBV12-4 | CASSPKRGAGANVLTF | TGTGCCAGCAGCCCCAAACGCGGGGCTGGGGCCAACGTCCTGACTTTC
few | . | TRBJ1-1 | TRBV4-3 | CASSHRENTEAFF | TGCGCCAGCAGCCATCGAGAGAACACTGAAGCTTTCTTT
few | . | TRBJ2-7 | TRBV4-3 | CASSQARFGSEQYF | TGCGCCAGCAGCCAAGCCCGTTTCGGATCCGAGCAGTACTTC
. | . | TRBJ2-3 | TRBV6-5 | CASSYLFRGRADTQYF | TGTGCCAGCAGTTACCTCTTCCGGGGGCGCGCAGATACGCAGTATTTT
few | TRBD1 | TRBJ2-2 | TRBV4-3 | CASSQDLGKTGGNTGELFF | TGCGCCAGCAGCCAAGATCTCGGGAAAACAGGGGGGAACACCGGGGAGCTGTTTTTT
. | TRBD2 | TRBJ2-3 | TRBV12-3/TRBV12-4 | CASRNPSGGVDTQYF | TGTGCCAGCAGGAACCCTAGCGGGGGGGTGGATACGCAGTATTTT
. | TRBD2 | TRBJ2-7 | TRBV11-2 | CASSLDLPTLAGEPEQYF | TGTGCCAGCAGCTTAGATCTCCCCACACTAGCGGGGGAGCCCGAGCAGTACTTC
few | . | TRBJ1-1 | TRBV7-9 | CASSLGGRAEAFF | TGTGCCAGCAGCTTAGGTGGGAGGGCTGAAGCTTTCTTT
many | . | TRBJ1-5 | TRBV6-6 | CASSQGLVGNQPQHF | TGTGCCAGCAGTCAGGGACTAGTTGGCAATCAGCCCCAGCATTTT
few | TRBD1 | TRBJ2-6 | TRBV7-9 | CASSLTSIGQERSGANVLTF | TGTGCCAGCAGTCTCACCTCCATAGGACAGGAGAGATCTGGGGCCAACGTCCTGACTTTC
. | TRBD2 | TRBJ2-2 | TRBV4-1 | CASSQDPGGLSGELFF | TGCGCCAGCAGCCAAGATCCGGGGGGGCTTTCCGGGGAGCTGTTTTTT
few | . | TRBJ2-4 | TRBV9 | CASSDHGGKNIQYF | TGTGCCAGCAGCGATCATGGAGGAAAAAACATTCAGTACTTC
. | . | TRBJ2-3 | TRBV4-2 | CASSQTGAWLGSTDTQYF | TGTGCCAGCAGCCAGACGGGTGCGTGGCTGGGTAGCACAGATACGCAGTATTTT
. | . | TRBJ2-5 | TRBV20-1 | CSARVRLYRETQYF | TGCAGTGCTAGAGTGCGACTTTACAGGGAGACCCAGTACTTC
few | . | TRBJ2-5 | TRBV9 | CASSLYSGERETQYF | TGTGCCAGCAGCCTTTACTCAGGGGAAAGAGAGACCCAGTACTTC
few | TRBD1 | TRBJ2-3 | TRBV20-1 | CSARDVGQGQRDTQYF | TGCAGTGCTAGAGATGTGGGACAGGGGCAGAGAGATACGCAGTATTTT
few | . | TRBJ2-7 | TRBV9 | CASSPRPEATGYEQYF | TGTGCCAGCAGCCCACGCCCCGAGGCGACCGGCTACGAGCAGTACTTC
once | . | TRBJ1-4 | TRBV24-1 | CARGWDANEKLFF | TGTGCCAGGGGCTGGGATGCTAATGAAAAACTGTTTTTT
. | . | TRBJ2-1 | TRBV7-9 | CASSFRVIKNEQFF | TGTGCCAGCAGCTTTAGGGTAATAAAGAATGAGCAGTTCTTC
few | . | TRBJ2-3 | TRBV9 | CASSGPRGGPADTQYF | TGTGCCAGCAGCGGGCCCCGAGGGGGGCCAGCAGATACGCAGTATTTT
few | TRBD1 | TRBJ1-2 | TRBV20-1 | CSARDMDRGIYGYTF | TGCAGTGCTAGGGATATGGACAGGGGGATTTATGGCTACACCTTC
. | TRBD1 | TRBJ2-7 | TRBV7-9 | CASWGQGSHEQYF | TGTGCCTCCTGGGGACAGGGGTCTCACGAGCAGTACTTC
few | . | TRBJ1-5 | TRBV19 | CASSNSIKNQPQHF | TGTGCCAGTAGTAACAGCATAAAAAATCAGCCCCAGCATTTT
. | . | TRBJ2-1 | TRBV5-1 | CASSLWRGDYNEQFF | TGCGCCAGCAGCTTGTGGCGGGGAGATTACAATGAGCAGTTCTTC
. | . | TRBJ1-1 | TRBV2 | CASRPGNLNSEAFF | TGTGCCAGCAGGCCAGGGAACCTGAACTCTGAAGCTTTCTTT
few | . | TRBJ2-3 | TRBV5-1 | CASSFETGSTDTQYF | TGCGCCAGCAGCTTTGAAACCGGGAGCACAGATACGCAGTATTTT
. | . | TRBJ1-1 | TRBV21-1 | CASSGESEGTEAFF | TGTGCCAGCAGCGGGGAATCGGAGGGCACTGAAGCTTTCTTT
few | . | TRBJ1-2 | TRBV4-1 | CASSQVAWDRNYGYTF | TGCGCCAGCAGCCAAGTAGCATGGGACCGGAACTATGGCTACACCTTC
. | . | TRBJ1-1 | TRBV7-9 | CASSPRGVFPEAFF | TGTGCCAGCAGCCCGCGGGGGGTTTTCCCTGAAGCTTTCTTT
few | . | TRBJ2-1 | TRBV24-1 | CATSDYHDNEQFF | TGTGCCACCAGTGATTATCACGACAATGAGCAGTTCTTC
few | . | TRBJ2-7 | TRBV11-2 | CASSFWGGPAASHEQYF | TGTGCCAGCAGCTTCTGGGGGGGGCCAGCGGCCTCCCACGAGCAGTACTTC
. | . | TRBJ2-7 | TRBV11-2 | CASSLGAHGESYEQYF | TGTGCCAGCAGCTTAGGGGCCCATGGAGAATCCTACGAGCAGTACTTC
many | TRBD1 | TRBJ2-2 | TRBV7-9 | CASSPGQGPGELFF | TGTGCCAGCAGCCCGGGACAGGGCCCCGGGGAGCTGTTTTTT
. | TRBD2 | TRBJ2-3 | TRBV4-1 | CASSQEVSLAGADTQYF | TGCGCCAGCAGCCAAGAAGTTTCACTAGCGGGGGCAGATACGCAGTATTTT
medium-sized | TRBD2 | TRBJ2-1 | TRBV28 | CASSFGGVYNEQFF | TGTGCCAGCAGTTTCGGGGGGGTGTACAATGAGCAGTTCTTC